The 9 T cell receptor beta chains given below trace back to one sample, sequenced in a study of blood T cells in healthy people across ages. The authors ran a second PCR of 7 to 11 cycles using a sample-barcoded 5' primer and a J-beta primer mix. TCRdb re-analysed the 5' RACE reads in MiXCR, keeping a single row per CDR3 protein. The sample shows roughly 1,100,000 distinct CDR3 sequences, approximately 25% of them seen only once. The data also belong to a second study, concerning T cells of mothers and their children.

The source material was blood. The origin of the receptors is a girl aged 2 to 10 in good health.

This clonotype has more than one count but fewer than ten. The V and J genes are TRBV20-1 and TRBJ2-2; the match to TRBD2 covers 9 bases. CDR1 and CDR2 (germline): DFQATT, SNEGSKA (reference sequence). Trimming took 3 bases from V and 8 from J; bases not matched to a gene: 7. This CDR3 comprises 14 residues. The CDR3 reads CSASILAGTGELFF. The CDR3 nucleotides read TGCAGTGCTAGTATCCTAGCGGGGACAGGGGAGCTGTTTTTT.

This chain connects TRBV28 to TRBJ2-2, with D possibly TRBD1 on 6 matching bases. Trimming shortened V by 10 bases and J by 5 bases, and 14 bases separated the two germline ends. This CDR3 spans 13 amino acids. The germline V gene has CDR1 MDHEN and CDR2 SYDVKM. The CDR3 DNA is TGTGCCATCCCGGGACACATTACCGGGGAGCTGTTTTTT. Its translation is CAIPGHITGELFF.

This clonotype was seen only a few times. The junction differs from germline at one of its ends, possibly a read error. The CDR3 sequence is CASRTDKLINQPQHF. The CDR3, as DNA: TGCGCCAGCAGAACGGACAAGCTAATTAATCAGCCCCAGCATTTT. J is TRBJ1-5 and V is TRBV12-3 or TRBV12-4; weak D call: TRBD1 (5 bases). The CDR3 is made up of 15 amino acids.

This clonotype was recorded many times. The chain recombines TRBV6-1 with TRBJ2-7; D unclear. The CDR3 is 12 amino acids. Trimming took off 2 bases at V and 3 bases at J, with 5 bases between the two ends. Germline CDR1 and CDR2: MNHNS and SASEGT. The CDR3 spells CASSETSYEQYF. The CDR3 region has the DNA TGTGCCAGCAGTGAAACCAGCTACGAGCAGTACTTC.

This clonotype was counted once. The gene calls are TRBV27 and TRBJ2-7; D perhaps matches TRBD1 (6 bases). There are 14 residues in the CDR3. Per the germline V gene, CDR1 is MNHEY and CDR2 is SMNVEV (reference sequence). Trimming cost V 8 bases and J 3 bases, with 17 bases left between them. CDR3 DNA: TGTGCCAGCCAAAAACAGGGTGGGGGCTACGAGCAGTACTTC. Its protein is CASQKQGGGYEQYF.

This clonotype was seen a few times. The V and J genes are TRBV12-3 or TRBV12-4 and TRBJ2-3; no clear D. The CDR3 totals 15 residues. V lost 3 bases and J 8 bases, leaving 18 bases between the germline ends. The CDR3 loop reads CASSLTSSKAATQYF. The CDR3 DNA sequence: TGTGCCAGCAGTTTGACGTCGAGTAAGGCTGCTACGCAGTATTTT.

This clonotype showed up just a few times. The V gene is TRBV2, the J gene TRBJ2-4, with no clear D. The CDR3 has 16 amino acids. V lost 2 bases, J lost 3 bases, and 14 bases lay in between. Germline CDR1 is SNHLY and CDR2 is FYNNEI. The CDR3 loop is CASSETLGSGKNIQYF. CDR3 DNA sequence: TGTGCCAGCAGTGAAACGCTGGGGTCCGGCAAAAACATTCAGTACTTC.

This clonotype was counted once. The chain is built from TRBV20-1 and TRBJ1-2; no reliable D call. The germline CDR1 and CDR2 sequences are DFQATT and SNEGSKA (reference sequence). The CDR3 is made up of 12 amino acids. V was clipped by 6 bases and J by 7 bases, with 15 bases between them. Here the CDR3 reads CSAPTPHGGYTF. The CDR3, as DNA: TGCAGTGCCCCCACCCCTCACGGTGGCTACACCTTC.

V usage is TRBV11-2 and J usage is TRBJ1-3; D not resolved. CDR3 length: 15 residues. The germline gives CDR1 SGHAT, CDR2 FQNNGV. V was cut by 5 bases and J by 0 bases, with 11 bases left in between. The CDR3 DNA reads TGTGCCAGCAGCACAAGCGGCGTCTCTGGAAACACCATATATTTT. Its protein is CASSTSGVSGNTIYF.